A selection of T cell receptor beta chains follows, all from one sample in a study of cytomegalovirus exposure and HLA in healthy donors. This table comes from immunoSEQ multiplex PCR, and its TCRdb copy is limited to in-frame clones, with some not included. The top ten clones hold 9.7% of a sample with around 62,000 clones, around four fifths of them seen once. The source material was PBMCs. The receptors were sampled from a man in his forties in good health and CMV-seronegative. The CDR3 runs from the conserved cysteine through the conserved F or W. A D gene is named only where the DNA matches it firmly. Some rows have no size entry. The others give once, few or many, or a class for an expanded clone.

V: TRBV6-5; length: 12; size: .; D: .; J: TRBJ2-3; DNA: TGTGCCAGCAGTAGCCCGACAAATACGCAGTATTTT; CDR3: CASSSPTNTQYF
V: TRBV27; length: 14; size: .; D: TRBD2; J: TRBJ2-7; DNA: TGTGCCACCAGTGGAGCGGGAGGGGGCTACGAGCAGTACTTC; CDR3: CATSGAGGGYEQYF
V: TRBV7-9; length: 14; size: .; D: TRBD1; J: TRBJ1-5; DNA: TGTGCCAGCAGCACCGGGACAGGGGCTCAGCCCCAGCATTTT; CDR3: CASSTGTGAQPQHF
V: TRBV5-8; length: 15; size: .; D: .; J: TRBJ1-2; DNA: TGTGCCAGCAGCTTGGCTACAGGAATGTCCTATGGCTACACCTTC; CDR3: CASSLATGMSYGYTF
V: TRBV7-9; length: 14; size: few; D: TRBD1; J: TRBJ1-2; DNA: TGTGCCAGCAGCTACGGGACAGGGGGCGATGGCTACACCTTC; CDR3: CASSYGTGGDGYTF
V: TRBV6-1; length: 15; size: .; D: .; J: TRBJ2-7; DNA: TGTGCCAGCAGTGAAAGCGGACTAAGCTCCTACGAGCAGTACTTC; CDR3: CASSESGLSSYEQYF
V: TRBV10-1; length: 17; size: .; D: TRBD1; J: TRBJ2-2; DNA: TGCGCCAGCAGTGGAGACGTGTGGACAGGGGACACCGGGGAGCTGTTTTTT; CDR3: CASSGDVWTGDTGELFF
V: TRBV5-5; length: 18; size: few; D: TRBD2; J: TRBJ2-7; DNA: TGTGCCAGCAGCTTGGTGGGTTTGCGGGAGACTCCCTCCTACGAGCAGTACTTC; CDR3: CASSLVGLRETPSYEQYF
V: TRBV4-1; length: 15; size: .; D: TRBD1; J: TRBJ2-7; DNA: TGCGCCAGCAGCCCGGGGACAGCCGTCTCCTACGAGCAGTACTTC; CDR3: CASSPGTAVSYEQYF
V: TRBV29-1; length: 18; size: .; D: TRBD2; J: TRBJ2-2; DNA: TGCAGCGTTGAAGACACTAGCGGGAGTTGGTGGGACACCGGGGAGCTGTTTTTT; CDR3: CSVEDTSGSWWDTGELFF
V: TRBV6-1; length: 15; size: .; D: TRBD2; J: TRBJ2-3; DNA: TGTGCCAGCAGTGAACTAGCGGGAGAGTCCGATACGCAGTATTTT; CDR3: CASSELAGESDTQYF
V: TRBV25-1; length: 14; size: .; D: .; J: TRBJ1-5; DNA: TGTGCCAGCAGTGAAGGGACACTCAATCAGCCCCAGCATTTT; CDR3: CASSEGTLNQPQHF
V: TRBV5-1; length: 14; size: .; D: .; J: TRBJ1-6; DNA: TGCGCCAGCGCCCAAAAGGAGGATAATTCACCCCTCCACTTT; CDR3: CASAQKEDNSPLHF
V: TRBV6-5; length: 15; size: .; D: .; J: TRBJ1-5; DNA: TGTGCCAGCAGCCTAGTCTATAGGGGGGGTGAGCCCCAGCATTTT; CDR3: CASSLVYRGGEPQHF
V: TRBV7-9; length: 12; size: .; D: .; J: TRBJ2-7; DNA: TGTTTCAAGCAGAAGGCGGCATACGAGCAGTACTTC; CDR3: CFKQKAAYEQYF
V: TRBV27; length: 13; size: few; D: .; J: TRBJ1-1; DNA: TGTGCCAGCACCCAAGGGAGGAACACTGAAGCTTTCTTT; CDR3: CASTQGRNTEAFF
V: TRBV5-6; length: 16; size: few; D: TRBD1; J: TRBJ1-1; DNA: TGTGCCAGCAGCTTCAAGGGGGCATTAGTAAGGGAGGAAGCTTTCTTT; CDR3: CASSFKGALVREEAFF
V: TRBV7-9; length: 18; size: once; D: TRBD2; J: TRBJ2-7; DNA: TGTTCCAGCAGCTTATGGGGGAGTGGGCGGGGGGCGTCCTACGAGCAGTACTTC; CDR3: CSSSLWGSGRGASYEQYF
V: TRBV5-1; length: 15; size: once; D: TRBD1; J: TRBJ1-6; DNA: TGCGCCAGCAGCTTGGACAGGGGTGGTAATTCACCCCTCCACTTT; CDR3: CASSLDRGGNSPLHF
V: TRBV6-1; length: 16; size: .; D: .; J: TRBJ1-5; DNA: TGTGCCAGCAGTGAATCAGGGGTGCGGGGCAATCAGCCCCAGCATTTT; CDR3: CASSESGVRGNQPQHF
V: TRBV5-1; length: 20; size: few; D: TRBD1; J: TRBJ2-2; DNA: TGCGCCAGCAGCTTGGGGCGACAGGGGGCTCTAGCGGGGAACACCGGGGAGCTGTTTTTT; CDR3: CASSLGRQGALAGNTGELFF
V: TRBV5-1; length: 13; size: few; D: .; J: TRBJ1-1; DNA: TGCGCCAGCAGCTTGGGCAGGGTCACTGAAGCTTTCTTT; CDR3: CASSLGRVTEAFF
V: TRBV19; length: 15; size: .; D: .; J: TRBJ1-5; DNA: TGTGCCAGTAGCCCCGAGGGCCTTAGCAATCAGCCCCAGCATTTT; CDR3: CASSPEGLSNQPQHF
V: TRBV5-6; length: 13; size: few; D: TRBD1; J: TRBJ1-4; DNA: TGTGCCAGCAGCCGGGACAGTATTGAAAAACTGTTTTTT; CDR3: CASSRDSIEKLFF
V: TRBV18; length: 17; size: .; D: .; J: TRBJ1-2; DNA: TGTGCCAGCTCACCAGTATCTTACCTCCTCGCTACCTATGGCTACACCTTC; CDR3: CASSPVSYLLATYGYTF
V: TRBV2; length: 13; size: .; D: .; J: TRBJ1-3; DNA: TGTGCCAGCGAACGGAGCTCTGGAAACACCATATATTTT; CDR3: CASERSSGNTIYF
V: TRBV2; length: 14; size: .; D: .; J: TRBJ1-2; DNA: TGTGCCAGCAGTGAGTTCAGGGGCGAGGGAGGCTACACCTTC; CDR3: CASSEFRGEGGYTF
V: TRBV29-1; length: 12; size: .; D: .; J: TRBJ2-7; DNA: TGCAGCGTTCAGTCGGGGGTCTACGAGCAGTACTTC; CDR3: CSVQSGVYEQYF
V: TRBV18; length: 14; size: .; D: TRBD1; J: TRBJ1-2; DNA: TGTGCCAGCTCGTTTGGGACAGGGGACTATGGCTACACCTTC; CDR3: CASSFGTGDYGYTF
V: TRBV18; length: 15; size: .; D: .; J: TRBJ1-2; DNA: TGTGCCAGCTCACCACCCGGGTATGAGCCCTATGGCTACACCTTC; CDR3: CASSPPGYEPYGYTF
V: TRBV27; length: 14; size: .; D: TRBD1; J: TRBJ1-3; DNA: TGTGCCAGCAGGGGACAGGGACGTGGAAACACCATATATTTT; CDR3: CASRGQGRGNTIYF
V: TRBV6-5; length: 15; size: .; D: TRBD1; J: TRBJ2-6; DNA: TGTGCCAGCAGTTCCCAGGGGGCTGGGGCCAACGTCCTGACTTTC; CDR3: CASSSQGAGANVLTF
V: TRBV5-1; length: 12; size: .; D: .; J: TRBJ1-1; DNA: TGCGCCAGCAGCTACTCGAACACTGAAGCTTTCTTT; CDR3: CASSYSNTEAFF
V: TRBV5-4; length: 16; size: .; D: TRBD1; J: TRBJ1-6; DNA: TGTGCCAGCAGCTCCGGACAGGGAAAATTTGATTCACCCCTCCACTTT; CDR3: CASSSGQGKFDSPLHF
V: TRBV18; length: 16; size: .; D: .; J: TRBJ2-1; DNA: TGTGCCAGCTCACCGCAGGGGGGAGGCTCCTACAATGAGCAGTTCTTC; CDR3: CASSPQGGGSYNEQFF
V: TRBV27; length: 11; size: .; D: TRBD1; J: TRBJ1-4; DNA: TGTGCCAGCAGGGGGGGACAGAAACTGTTTTTT; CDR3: CASRGGQKLFF
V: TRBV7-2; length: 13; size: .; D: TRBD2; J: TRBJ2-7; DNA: TGTGCCAGCGGTAGCGGGGGGAGCTACGAGCAGTACTTC; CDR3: CASGSGGSYEQYF
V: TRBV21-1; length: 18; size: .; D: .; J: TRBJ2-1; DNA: TGTGCCAGCATCCACAGGGGGCCCTTACCTGTCTCCTACAATGAGCAGTTCTTC; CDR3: CASIHRGPLPVSYNEQFF
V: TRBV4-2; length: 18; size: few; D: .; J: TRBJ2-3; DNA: TGTGCCAGCAGCCAAAGACCTGCGATAATAGCGACCACAGATACGCAGTATTTT; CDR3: CASSQRPAIIATTDTQYF
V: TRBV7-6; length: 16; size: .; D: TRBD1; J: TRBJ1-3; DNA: TGTGCCAGCAGCTTAGGGACAGGGAACATTGGAAACACCATATATTTT; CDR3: CASSLGTGNIGNTIYF
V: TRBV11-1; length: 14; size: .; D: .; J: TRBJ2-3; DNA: TGTGCCAGCAGCTTACTAGCTAGCACAGATACGCAGTATTTT; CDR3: CASSLLASTDTQYF
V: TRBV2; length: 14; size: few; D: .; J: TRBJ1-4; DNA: TGTGCCAGCAAGGCGGCTGCAACTAATGAAAAACTGTTTTTT; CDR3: CASKAAATNEKLFF
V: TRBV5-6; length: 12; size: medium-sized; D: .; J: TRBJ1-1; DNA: TGTGCCAGCAGCCGGACAGAGGGTGAAGCTTTCTTT; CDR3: CASSRTEGEAFF
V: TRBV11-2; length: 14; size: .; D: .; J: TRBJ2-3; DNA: TGTGCCAGCAGCTTAGCCCGGAGCACAGATACGCAGTATTTT; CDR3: CASSLARSTDTQYF
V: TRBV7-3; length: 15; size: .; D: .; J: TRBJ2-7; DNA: TGTGCCAGCAGGTCCACCGGGATCCCGACCTACGAGCAGTACTTC; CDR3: CASRSTGIPTYEQYF
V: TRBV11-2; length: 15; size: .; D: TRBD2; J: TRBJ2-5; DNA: TGTGCCAGCAGCCCTGGGACTAGCGGGGGAGAGACCCAGTACTTC; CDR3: CASSPGTSGGETQYF
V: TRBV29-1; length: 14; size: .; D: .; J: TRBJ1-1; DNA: TGCAGCGTCCAGCCGAGGGCAGGGAACACTGAAGCTTTCTTT; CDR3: CSVQPRAGNTEAFF
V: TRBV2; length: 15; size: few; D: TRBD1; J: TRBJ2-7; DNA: TGTGCCAGCACACAACAAACAGGGGGCTCCTACGAGCAGTACTTC; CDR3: CASTQQTGGSYEQYF
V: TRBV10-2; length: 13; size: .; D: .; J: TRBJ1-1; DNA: TGCGCCAGCATTGGTAGAGTGAACACTGAAGCTTTCTTT; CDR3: CASIGRVNTEAFF
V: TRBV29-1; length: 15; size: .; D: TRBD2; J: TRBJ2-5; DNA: TGCAGCGTCCTCTGGACTAGCGGGCCCCAAGAGACCCAGTACTTC; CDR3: CSVLWTSGPQETQYF
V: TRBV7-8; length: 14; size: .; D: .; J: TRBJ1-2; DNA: TGTGCCAGCAGCTTATCGGAGGGTGAAGTAGGGTACACCTTC; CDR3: CASSLSEGEVGYTF
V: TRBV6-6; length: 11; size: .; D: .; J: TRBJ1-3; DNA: TGTGCCGCTTGGGAGGGAAACACCATATATTTT; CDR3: CAAWEGNTIYF
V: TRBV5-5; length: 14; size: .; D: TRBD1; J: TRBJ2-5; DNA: TGTGCCAGCAGCTTGAGACAGGGGGCGGGGGAGCAGTACTTC; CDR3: CASSLRQGAGEQYF
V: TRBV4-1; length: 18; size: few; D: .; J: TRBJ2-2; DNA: TGCGCCAGCAGCCTAAAGGGAGGGGGAGGGCCGAACACCGGGGAGCTGTTTTTT; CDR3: CASSLKGGGGPNTGELFF
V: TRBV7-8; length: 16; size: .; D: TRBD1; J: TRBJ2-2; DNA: TGTGCCAGCAGCTTAGGATCCGGGACAGGGGACGGGGAGCTGTTTTTT; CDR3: CASSLGSGTGDGELFF